The 27 T cell receptor beta chains below all came from one sample that was sequenced in a study of blood T cell repertoires in COVID-19. TCRdb's table, derived via immunoSEQ multiplex PCR, lists solely in-frame clones and lacks some. This sample carries over 200,000 clones, approximately 88% of them seen once, and the ten largest clones take approximately 3.5%. Sequenced sample: PBMCs or T cells enriched from blood (not recorded which). These receptors all stem from a woman aged 30 to 39 who had been exposed to COVID-19.

The chain employs TRBV5-6 and TRBJ1-2; D is unresolved. CDR1 SGHDT and CDR2 YYEEEE come from the germline V gene. The CDR3 is 16 amino acids. Trimming shortened V by 0 bases and J by 3 bases, and 15 bases separated the two germline ends. Written as DNA, the CDR3 is TGTGCCAGCAGCTTGGGACTCTCTTCACGCGACTATGGCTACACCTTC. Its protein product is CASSLGLSSRDYGYTF.

As DNA, the CDR3 is TGTGCCAGCAGCCCCCGCGTTACAGGGGTCTATGGCTACACCTTC. This encodes CASSPRVTGVYGYTF. The rearrangement joins TRBV6-5 to TRBJ1-2; 7 bases agree with TRBD1. The CDR3 runs 15 residues. V was pared by 6 bases and J by 4 bases, with 11 bases of the junction left unmatched. Germline CDR1 MNHEY, CDR2 SVGAGI.

This clone appeared once. The genes are TRBV7-9 and TRBJ2-1; no clear D gene. Trimming removed 2 bases from V and 0 bases from J, with 20 bases in between. Looked up from germline, CDR1 is SEHNR and CDR2 is FQNEAQ (reference sequence). The CDR3 consists of 19 residues. In DNA form, the CDR3 reads TGTGCCAGCAGCTTATTGGCATTTGGAGCGCAGAGCTCCTACAATGAGCAGTTCTTC. Translation gives CASSLLAFGAQSSYNEQFF.

This clone was seen a single time. The V call is TRBV11-2, the J call TRBJ2-2; 8 bases match TRBD1. The CDR3 is 16 residues long. CDR1 SGHAT and CDR2 FQNNGV come from the germline V gene. V shed 10 bases, J shed 2 bases, and the junction held 12 bases outside the gene matches. The CDR3 protein is CATIPGTGGNTGELFF. The CDR3 DNA is TGTGCCACCATCCCTGGCACAGGGGGAAACACCGGGGAGCTGTTTTTT.

The chain has TRBV2 and TRBJ2-5; tentative D call: TRBD1 (6 bases). This CDR3 has 14 amino acids. The ends were cut back, 6 bases at V and 5 bases at J, with 16 bases in the middle. CDR1 SNHLY and CDR2 FYNNEI come from the germline V gene. The CDR3 region has the DNA TGTGCCAGCAGGGTTCAACAGGGCGGGGAGACCCAGTACTTC. It yields the protein CASRVQQGGETQYF. The complete variable domain, with remaining parts taken from reference TRBV2 and TRBJ2-5, reads EPEVTQTPSHQVTQMGQEVILRCVPISNHLYFYWYRQILGQKVEFLVSFYNNEISEKSEIFDDQFSVERPDGSNFTLKIRSTKLEDSAMYFCASRVQQGGETQYFGPGTRLLVL.

V and J are TRBV2 and TRBJ1-6; 10 bases match TRBD1. Germline lookup yields CDR1 SNHLY and CDR2 FYNNEI. The CDR3 length is 15 residues. With 6 bases clipped from V and 7 bases from J, the junction kept 6 bases outside the gene matches. This CDR3 is CASRSKDRGNSPLHF. In nucleotides, the CDR3 is TGTGCCAGCAGATCCAAGGACAGGGGGAATTCACCCCTCCACTTT.

This sequence joins TRBV7-9 and TRBJ2-2, with 11 bases lining up with TRBD2. With 4 bases clipped from V and 2 bases from J, the junction kept 3 bases outside the gene matches. The CDR3 extends over 16 amino acids. Germline CDR1 SEHNR, CDR2 FQNEAQ (reference sequence). In DNA, the CDR3 is TGTGCCAGCAGCTGGGGGACTAGCGGTAACACCGGGGAGCTGTTTTTT. Translated: CASSWGTSGNTGELFF.

This clone was recorded once. The chain uses TRBV4-1 and TRBJ2-6; TRBD2 matches at 9 bases. The germline CDR1 and CDR2 sequences are MGHRA and YSYEKL. V trimming: 0 bases; J trimming: 0 bases; junction bases outside the gene matches: 15. This CDR3 comprises 22 residues. Written as DNA, the CDR3 is TGCGCCAGCAGCCAAGATACCAGGCTAGCGGGGAGTTTGTCCTCTGGGGCCAACGTCCTGACTTTC. This encodes CASSQDTRLAGSLSSGANVLTF.

V gene TRBV11-2 combines with J gene TRBJ2-2, with 8 bases that match TRBD2. CDR3 length: 15 residues. Germline CDR1 is SGHAT and CDR2 is FQNNGV. V was pared by 5 bases and J by 2 bases, with 4 bases of the junction left unmatched. The CDR3 DNA is TGTGCCAGCAGCAGGACTAGCTTAAACACCGGGGAGCTGTTTTTT. Translation gives CASSRTSLNTGELFF.

Only one count was recorded for this clone. This CDR3 is CASSLRLAQGSYGYTF. As DNA, the CDR3 is TGTGCCAGCAGCTTAAGGTTGGCACAGGGGAGCTATGGCTACACCTTC. The V and J genes are TRBV7-2 and TRBJ1-2, with TRBD1 identical over 7 bases. CDR1 and CDR2 (germline): SGHTA, FQGNSA. V was clipped by 2 bases and J by 4 bases; unmatched bases: 10. This CDR3 comprises 16 residues.

This clone occurred once. CDR3 sequence: CASSLSRGGLLGYTF. The CDR3 coding sequence is TGTGCCAGCAGTTTATCTCGGGGAGGGTTGCTTGGCTACACCTTC. The rearrangement links TRBV28 to TRBJ1-2; D is ambiguous. The V gene lost 1 base and the J gene lost 7 bases, with 16 bases spanning the gap. This CDR3 region has 15 residues. The germline CDR1 and CDR2 sequences are MDHEN and SYDVKM.

V gene TRBV14 combines with J gene TRBJ2-7; 8 bases match TRBD2. V lost 3 bases to trimming and J lost 5 bases; unmatched junction nucleotides: 6. CDR3 length: 14 amino acids. Germline lookup yields CDR1 SGHDN and CDR2 FVKESK. The CDR3 DNA sequence: TGTGCCAGCAGCCACCGGGAGGGCCTAAACGAGCAGTACTTC. It translates to CASSHREGLNEQYF.

This chain uses TRBV19 with TRBJ1-5; 11 positions agree with TRBD1. The CDR3 has 15 amino acids. CDR1 is LNHDA and CDR2 is SQIVND in the germline V gene (reference sequence). Trimming cost V 5 bases and J 9 bases; bases outside gene matches: 9. CDR3: CASSSGTGGIRPQHF. The DNA of the CDR3 is TGTGCCAGTAGTTCCGGGACAGGGGGAATTCGGCCCCAGCATTTT.

This chain links TRBV5-6 with TRBJ2-7, with D hard to call. CDR3 length: 13 amino acids. CDR1 and CDR2 from the germline V gene are SGHDT and YYEEEE. Trimming pared 1 base from V and 6 bases from J, leaving 11 bases between. For the CDR3, the DNA is TGTGCCAGCAGCTTGTCCTCCTCCCCCGAGCAGTACTTC. This gives the protein CASSLSSSPEQYF.

In its sample, this clone was seen a few times. The J gene is TRBJ2-2, the V gene TRBV6-5; 7 nucleotides line up with TRBD2. With 2 bases clipped from V and 1 base from J, the junction kept 1 base outside the gene matches. CDR3 length: 15 residues. Germline CDR1 and CDR2: MNHEY and SVGAGI. The CDR3 DNA reads TGTGCCAGCAGTTACGGACTAGAGAACACCGGGGAGCTGTTTTTT. It is translated as CASSYGLENTGELFF.

With respect to this clone: One end of the junction fails to match germline, which may point to a read error. The rearrangement uses TRBV6-5 and TRBJ1-6; D is possibly TRBD1 (6 bases). The CDR3 totals 15 residues. CDR1 is MNHEY and CDR2 is SVGAGI in the germline V gene. This CDR3 is CASSYLQGLRSPLHF. The CDR3 region has the DNA TGTGCCAGCAGCTACTTACAGGGATTGCGATCACCCCTCCACTTT.

This rearrangement joins TRBV7-9 to TRBJ1-2; D unresolved. Per germline, CDR1 SEHNR and CDR2 FQNEAQ (reference sequence). V lost 3 bases and J lost 2, with 13 bases in between. The CDR3 is 15 residues long. The DNA of the CDR3 is TGTGCCAGCAGCTTGGCTTCGGGTGTCAACTATGGCTACACCTTC. Protein sequence: CASSLASGVNYGYTF.

The J gene is TRBJ1-2, the V gene TRBV7-9, with TRBD1 matching 7 bases. Unmatched junction bases numbered 8, after V lost 1 base and J lost 3 bases. The CDR3 is 16 residues long. The germline gives CDR1 SEHNR, CDR2 FQNEAQ (reference sequence). The CDR3 here is CASSLGPGQSDYGYTF. The CDR3 DNA reads TGTGCCAGCAGCTTAGGCCCGGGACAGTCTGACTATGGCTACACCTTC.

V and J are TRBV5-1 and TRBJ2-3; TRBD2 agrees at 11 bases. The trim removed 3 bases at V and 4 bases at J, leaving 4 bases unmatched. Germline V gene lookup returns CDR1 SGHRS and CDR2 YFSETQ. This CDR3 has 15 amino acids. CDR3 coding DNA: TGCGCCAGCAGCTCCATACTAGCGGGAGCAGATACGCAGTATTTT. Amino acids: CASSSILAGADTQYF.

The rearrangement links TRBV4-1 to TRBJ2-1, with 12 nucleotides matching TRBD2. Germline loops: CDR1 MGHRA, CDR2 YSYEKL. The CDR3 is made up of 16 amino acids. J was trimmed by 4 bases and V by 3 bases; bases with no gene match: 4. Written as DNA, the CDR3 is TGCGCCAGCAGCCACTCCCTAGCGGGAGGGTACAATGAGCAGTTCTTC. This gives the protein CASSHSLAGGYNEQFF.

The J gene is TRBJ2-1, the V gene TRBV3-1 (or the pseudogene TRBV3-2); D is unclear. This CDR3 region has 17 residues. The germline V and J ends were trimmed by 5 bases and 4 bases, with 21 bases remaining between them. Per the germline V gene, CDR1 is LGHDT and CDR2 is YNNKEL (reference sequence). The CDR3 region has the DNA TGTGCCAGCAGCTTGACTCTACTAACCCCCTCGTACAATGAGCAGTTCTTC. Translated, it gives CASSLTLLTPSYNEQFF.

This clone was seen once. The chain couples TRBV18 to TRBJ2-7; no firm D call. The germline gives CDR1 KGHSH, CDR2 LQKENI. The V and J ends lost 0 bases and 2 bases respectively, with 8 bases between them. The CDR3 contains 14 residues. CDR3: CASSPPNTPYEQYF. The CDR3 DNA is TGTGCCAGCTCACCACCCAACACCCCCTACGAGCAGTACTTC.

A single count supports this clone. V and J are TRBV28 and TRBJ1-1, with TRBD1 matching 7 bases. Looked up from germline, CDR1 is MDHEN and CDR2 is SYDVKM. The J segment lost 11 bases and the V segment lost 3 bases, leaving 9 bases of the junction unmatched. The CDR3 has 13 residues. This CDR3 reads CASSFIQRGQAFF. Written as DNA, the CDR3 is TGTGCCAGCAGTTTTATTCAGAGGGGGCAGGCTTTCTTT.

Of note for this clone: Mismatch with germline at one junction end may stem from a read error. This rearrangement joins TRBV10-3 to TRBJ1-2; TRBD1 aligns across 7 bases. Germline V gene data show CDR1 as ENHRY and CDR2 as SYGVKD. The CDR3 spans 14 residues. In DNA, the CDR3 is TGTGCCATCAGTGATCCCGACAGGGATAGGGAAAGACTCTTC. Protein sequence: CAISDPDRDRERLF.

The chain employs TRBV9 and TRBJ1-6; TRBD1 might be the D (6 bases). The CDR3 contains 15 residues. Germline V gene sequence: CDR1 SGDLS, CDR2 YYNGEE. V was clipped by 0 bases and J by 7 bases, with 11 bases between them. The CDR3 spells CASSVATGWNSPLHF. CDR3 in DNA: TGTGCCAGCAGCGTAGCTACAGGGTGGAATTCACCCCTCCACTTT.

The V and J genes are TRBV28 and TRBJ2-7; weak D call: TRBD2 (6 bases). The germline V gene has CDR1 MDHEN and CDR2 SYDVKM. Trimming removed 11 bases from V and 0 bases from J, with 14 bases in between. The CDR3 is made up of 13 amino acids. The CDR3 DNA follows: TGTGCCTCCGCGGGACTCGACTCCTACGAGCAGTACTTC. Encoded protein: CASAGLDSYEQYF.

V is TRBV5-6 and J is TRBJ1-2; tentative D call: TRBD1 (6 bases). This CDR3 contains 13 residues. CDR1 SGHDT and CDR2 YYEEEE come from the germline V gene. Trimming pared 5 bases from V and 4 bases from J, leaving 12 bases between. The CDR3 spells CASRPQGFYGYTF. The CDR3 DNA sequence: TGTGCCAGCAGGCCACAGGGATTCTATGGCTACACCTTC.